Included here is one TCR beta chain sequence, with context. As yet, its antigen is unknown. Exclusion of a patient resulted from uncontrolled infection, other autoimmune disease, pregnancy or lactation. This record comes from a study of T cells in Graves' hyperthyroidism and ophthalmopathy. Study findings and constraints: A median roughly six months before onset, the model predicted ophthalmopathy.

Researchers took RNA transcripts and amplified the TCR beta CDR3 regions from them. First-round RT-PCR targeting the TCR CDR3 was performed with the HTBI primer set. TCRdb independently ran MiXCR on the multiplex PCR reads; one entry per CDR3 protein. The sample has more than 600,000 distinct CDR3 sequences; about 16% are singletons. Trimming cost V 3 bases and J 4 bases, with 16 bases left between them. CDR3 length equals 15 residues. Germline V gene lookup returns CDR1 SGHRS and CDR2 YFSETQ. What was sequenced was blood. The rearrangement links TRBV5-1 to TRBJ2-5, with a possible D match to TRBD2 (7 bases). The clonotype comes from a man between 18 and 29 years old with Graves' hyperthyroidism. The CDR3 DNA reads as TGCGCCAGCAGCTCCTTAGAGGGAGGGGGAGAGACCCAGTACTTC. It translates to CASSSLEGGGETQYF. Filled out from reference TRBV5-1 and TRBJ2-5, the complete variable domain reads KAGVTQTPRYLIKTRGQQVTLSCSPISGHRSVSWYQQTPGQGLQFLFEYFSETQRNKGNFPGRFSGRQFSNSRSEMNVSTLELGDSALYLCASSSLEGGGETQYFGPGTRLLVL.